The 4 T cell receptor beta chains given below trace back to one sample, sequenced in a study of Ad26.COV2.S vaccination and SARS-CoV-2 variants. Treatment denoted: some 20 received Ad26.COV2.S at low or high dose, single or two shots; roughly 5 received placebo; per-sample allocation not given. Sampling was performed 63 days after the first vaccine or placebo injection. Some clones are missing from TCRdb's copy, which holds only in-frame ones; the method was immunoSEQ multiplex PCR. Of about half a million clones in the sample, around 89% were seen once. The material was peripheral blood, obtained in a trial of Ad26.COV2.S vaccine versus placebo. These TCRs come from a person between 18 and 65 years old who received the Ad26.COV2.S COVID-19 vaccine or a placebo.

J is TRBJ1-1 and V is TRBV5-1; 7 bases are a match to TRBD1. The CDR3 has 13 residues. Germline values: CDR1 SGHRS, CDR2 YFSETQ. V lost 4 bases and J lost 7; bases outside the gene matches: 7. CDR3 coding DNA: TGCGCCAGCAGCCCGGATGACAGGGTTGAAGCTTTCTTT. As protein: CASSPDDRVEAFF. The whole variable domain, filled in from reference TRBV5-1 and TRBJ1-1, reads KAGVTQTPRYLIKTRGQQVTLSCSPISGHRSVSWYQQTPGQGLQFLFEYFSETQRNKGNFPGRFSGRQFSNSRSEMNVSTLELGDSALYLCASSPDDRVEAFFGQGTRLTVV.

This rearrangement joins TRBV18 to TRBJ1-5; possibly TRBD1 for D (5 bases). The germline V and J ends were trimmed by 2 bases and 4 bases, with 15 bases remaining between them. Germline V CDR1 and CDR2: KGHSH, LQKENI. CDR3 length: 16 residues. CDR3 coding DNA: TGTGCCAGCTCACCAGGGGCTCCCGCTGCTAATCAGCCCCAGCATTTT. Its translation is CASSPGAPAANQPQHF. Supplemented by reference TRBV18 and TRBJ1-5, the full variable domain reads NAGVMQNPRHLVRRRGQEARLRCSPMKGHSHVYWYRQLPEEGLKFMVYLQKENIIDESGMPKERFSAEFPKEGPSILRIQQVVRGDSAAYFCASSPGAPAANQPQHFGDGTRLSIL.

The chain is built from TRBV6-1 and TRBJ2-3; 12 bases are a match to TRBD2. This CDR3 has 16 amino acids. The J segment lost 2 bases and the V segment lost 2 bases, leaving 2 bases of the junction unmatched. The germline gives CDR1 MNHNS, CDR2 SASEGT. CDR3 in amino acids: CASSERLAGATDTQYF. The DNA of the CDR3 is TGTGCCAGCAGTGAAAGACTAGCGGGGGCCACAGATACGCAGTATTTT.

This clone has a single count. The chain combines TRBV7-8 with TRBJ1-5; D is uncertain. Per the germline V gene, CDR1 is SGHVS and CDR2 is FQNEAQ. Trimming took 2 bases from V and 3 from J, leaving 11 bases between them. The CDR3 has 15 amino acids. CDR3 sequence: CASSLIRQDNQPQHF. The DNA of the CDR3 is TGTGCCAGCAGCTTAATCCGCCAGGACAATCAGCCCCAGCATTTT. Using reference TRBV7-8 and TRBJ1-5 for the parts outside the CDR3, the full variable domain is GAGVSQSPRYKVAKRGQDVALRCDPISGHVSLFWYQQALGQGPEFLTYFQNEAQLDKSGLPSDRFFAERPEGSVSTLKIQRTQQEDSAVYLCASSLIRQDNQPQHFGDGTRLSIL.